This T cell receptor beta chain was recorded in a study of blood T cell repertoires in COVID-19. As for the study in general: Acute and convalescent COVID-19 specimens originated in the United States, Italy and Spain. PBMCs, B-cell-depleted T cells, or T cells were the source of the cDNA or gDNA that made up the material.

V was shortened by 6 bases and J by 2 bases, with 8 bases between the two germline ends. The length of the CDR3 is 14 residues. Germline lookup yields CDR1 MNHEY and CDR2 SVGAGI. The sample holds one count of this clone. Authors' data handling: Using reference gene primer amplification, nucleated cell counts were estimated. Here immunoSEQ multiplex PCR was the method, and the copy in TCRdb shows in-frame clones only, minus some. V, J and clone size derive from that table, while D and trimming were established from the DNA sequence. Among 200,000 to 250,000 clones listed, more than 70% were seen once. This sequence originates from a human donor in a cohort sampled during active COVID-19. Sequencing input: peripheral blood. V is TRBV6-5 and J is TRBJ2-6; no definite D call. CDR3 amino acids: CASSIVAGANVLTF. The DNA of the CDR3 is TGTGCCAGCAGCATAGTTGCTGGGGCCAACGTCCTGACTTTC.